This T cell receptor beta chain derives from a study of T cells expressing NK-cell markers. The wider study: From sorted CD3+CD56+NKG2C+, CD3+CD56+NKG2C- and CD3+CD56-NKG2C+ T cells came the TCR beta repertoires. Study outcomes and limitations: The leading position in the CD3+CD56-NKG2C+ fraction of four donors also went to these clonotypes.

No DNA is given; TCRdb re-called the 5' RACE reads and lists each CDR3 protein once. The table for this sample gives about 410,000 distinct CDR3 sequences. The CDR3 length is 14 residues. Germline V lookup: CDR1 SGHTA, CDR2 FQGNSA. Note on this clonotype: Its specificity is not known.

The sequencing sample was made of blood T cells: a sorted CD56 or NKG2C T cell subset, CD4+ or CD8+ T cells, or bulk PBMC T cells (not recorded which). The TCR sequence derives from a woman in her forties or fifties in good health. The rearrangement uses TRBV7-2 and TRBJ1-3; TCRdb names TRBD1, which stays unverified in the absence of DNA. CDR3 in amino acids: CASSLRGAGNTIYF. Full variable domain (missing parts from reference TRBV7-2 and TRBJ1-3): GAGVSQSPSNKVTEKGKDVELRCDPISGHTALYWYRQSLGQGLEFLIYFQGNSAPDKSGLPSDRFSAERTGGSVSTLTIQRTQQEDSAVYLCASSLRGAGNTIYFGEGSWLTVV.